Listed below are T cell receptor beta chains from one sample, sequenced in a study of identical twins. TCRdb used MiXCR to reprocess the 5' RACE reads, holding one entry per CDR3 protein. The sample comprises some 440,000 distinct CDR3 sequences, roughly 26% of which are singletons, and approximately 2.9% rests with the top ten. These same records also appear under a second study, on T cells expressing NK-cell markers.

The sequenced sample consisted of CD4+ T cells sorted from blood. All receptors come from a woman between 18 and 29 years old in good health. Each CDR3 is given with its conserved first and last residue. Each record gives: D gene, J gene, clone size, V gene, CDR3 protein, CDR3 DNA. The D gene is left open where the match is weak. A clone size is listed for some rows: how often the clone was seen (once, few, many), or a class if it is expanded.

>-|TRBJ2-3|-|TRBV11-3
CASSLGRGELDTQYF
TGTGCCAGCAGCTTAGGGCGGGGCGAGTTGGATACGCAGTATTTT
>TRBD2|TRBJ2-7|few|TRBV7-2
CASSETSGAYEQYF
TGTGCCAGCAGCGAGACTAGCGGGGCCTACGAGCAGTACTTC
>-|TRBJ1-2|few|TRBV5-1
CASSLGQSANYGYTF
TGCGCCAGCAGCTTGGGACAGTCTGCTAACTATGGCTACACCTTC
>-|TRBJ2-7|-|TRBV6-1
CATLRDGLYEQYF
TGTGCCACTCTCCGGGACGGACTCTACGAGCAGTACTTC
>-|TRBJ2-2|few|TRBV9
CASSVEVSNTGELFF
TGTGCCAGCAGCGTAGAGGTTTCGAACACCGGGGAGCTGTTTTTT
>-|TRBJ2-5|many|TRBV20-1
CSVGKEETQYF
TGCAGTGTAGGAAAGGAGGAGACCCAGTACTTC
>-|TRBJ1-1|-|TRBV2
CASDRSNTEAFF
TGTGCCAGCGACAGGTCGAACACTGAAGCTTTCTTT
>TRBD1|TRBJ1-1|many|TRBV28
CASRTDRVNTEAFF
TGTGCCAGCAGGACGGACAGGGTGAACACTGAAGCTTTCTTT
>-|TRBJ2-4|few|TRBV20-1
CSARDRLNIQYF
TGCAGTGCCAGGGACCGACTAAACATTCAGTACTTC
>-|TRBJ2-1|few|TRBV11-2
CASSSEGGGEQFF
TGTGCCAGCAGCTCTGAAGGGGGTGGTGAGCAGTTCTTC
>TRBD2|TRBJ2-3|-|TRBV15
CATGLAVTDTQYF
TGTGCCACCGGGCTAGCGGTCACAGATACGCAGTATTTT
>-|TRBJ2-1|many|TRBV2
CASSLAESSYNEQFF
TGTGCCAGCAGTTTAGCGGAAAGCTCCTACAATGAGCAGTTCTTC
>TRBD2|TRBJ2-3|-|TRBV5-1
CASSLGSGGSTDTQYF
TGCGCCAGCAGCTTGGGAAGCGGGGGGAGCACAGATACGCAGTATTTT
>-|TRBJ2-1|-|TRBV11-2
CASSLSRGSYAYNEQFF
TGTGCCAGCAGCTTATCCCGAGGGTCTTACGCCTACAATGAGCAGTTCTTC
>-|TRBJ2-7|-|TRBV6-6
CASSYQADEQYF
TGTGCCAGCAGTTACCAGGCAGATGAGCAGTACTTC
>-|TRBJ2-2|-|TRBV9
CASLRQDTGELFF
TGTGCCAGCCTTCGACAAGACACCGGGGAGCTGTTTTTT
>-|TRBJ1-2|-|TRBV12-3/TRBV12-4
CASKRSEYGYTF
TGTGCCAGCAAACGGTCAGAATATGGCTACACCTTC
>TRBD2|TRBJ2-5|-|TRBV7-2
CASSRKAGAQETQYF
TGTGCCAGCAGCCGTAAAGCGGGGGCGCAAGAGACCCAGTACTTC
>-|TRBJ2-2|few|TRBV20-1
CSAADSRTGELFF
TGCAGTGCCGCGGACAGTCGGACCGGGGAGCTGTTTTTT
>-|TRBJ2-1|-|TRBV6-4
CASSDDGYNEQFF
TGTGCCAGCAGTGACGATGGGTACAATGAGCAGTTCTTC
>-|TRBJ2-3|-|TRBV11-2
CASSRSEVTDTQYF
TGTGCCAGCAGCCGTAGCGAGGTCACAGATACGCAGTATTTT
>TRBD2|TRBJ2-3|few|TRBV20-1
CSARDGTSGGSTQYF
TGCAGTGCTAGAGATGGGACTAGCGGGGGTTCTACGCAGTATTTT
>-|TRBJ2-7|-|TRBV20-1
CSARGEVSYEQYF
TGCAGTGCTAGAGGGGAGGTTTCCTACGAGCAGTACTTC
>TRBD1|TRBJ2-7|-|TRBV27
CASSIRQGGEQYF
TGTGCCAGCAGTATCCGACAGGGTGGCGAGCAGTACTTC
>-|TRBJ1-3|-|TRBV4-2
CASSPGDSGNTIYF
TGTGCCAGCAGCCCCGGTGACTCTGGAAACACCATATATTTT
>-|TRBJ2-3|few|TRBV7-9
CASTPDGYSDQYF
TGTGCCAGCACCCCCGACGGCTACAGCGATCAGTATTTT
>-|TRBJ2-5|few|TRBV6-6
CASREGAETQYF
TGTGCCAGCAGGGAGGGGGCGGAGACCCAGTACTTC
>TRBD1|TRBJ1-6|-|TRBV30
CAWSLQGARNSPLHF
TGTGCCTGGAGCCTTCAGGGGGCTCGGAATTCACCCCTCCACTTT
>-|TRBJ2-1|few|TRBV20-1
CSAGVQGAHNEQFF
TGCAGTGCCGGAGTGCAGGGCGCCCACAATGAGCAGTTCTTC
>-|TRBJ1-2|-|TRBV10-3
CAINAGSYGYTF
TGTGCCATCAACGCGGGGAGCTATGGCTACACCTTC
>-|TRBJ2-3|few|TRBV11-2
CASSSRGGTGDTQYF
TGTGCCAGCAGCTCCAGGGGGGGTACAGGAGATACGCAGTATTTT
>-|TRBJ2-7|-|TRBV5-1
CASSGGLPGYEQYF
TGCGCCAGCAGCGGGGGTCTCCCTGGCTACGAGCAGTACTTC
>TRBD2|TRBJ2-3|-|TRBV9
CASSVSGGGADTQYF
TGTGCCAGCAGCGTTAGCGGGGGGGGCGCAGATACGCAGTATTTT
>-|TRBJ1-1|-|TRBV10-3
CAISESQGGTEAFF
TGTGCCATCAGTGAGTCCCAGGGAGGCACTGAAGCTTTCTTT
>-|TRBJ2-3|once|TRBV14
CASTRGEWTDTQYF
TGTGCCAGCACGCGAGGGGAATGGACAGATACGCAGTATTTT
>TRBD2|TRBJ2-1|-|TRBV20-1
CSAQRENGNEQFF
TGCAGTGCCCAGCGGGAGAACGGGAATGAGCAGTTCTTC
>TRBD1|TRBJ1-1|few|TRBV20-1
CSASRDRETAEAFF
TGCAGTGCTTCCCGGGACAGGGAAACGGCTGAAGCTTTCTTT
>-|TRBJ2-1|-|TRBV6-5
CASSYRGPHNEQFF
TGTGCCAGCAGTTACAGGGGCCCCCACAATGAGCAGTTCTTC
>TRBD2|TRBJ2-7|many|TRBV20-1
CSASQLAGVGEQYF
TGCAGTGCTAGTCAATTGGCGGGAGTGGGCGAGCAGTACTTC
>-|TRBJ2-1|-|TRBV5-6
CASSPSERVYNEQFF
TGTGCCAGCAGTCCCTCGGAGCGGGTCTACAATGAGCAGTTCTTC
>-|TRBJ2-1|-|TRBV20-1
CSARHNEQFF
TGCAGTGCGCGGCACAATGAGCAGTTCTTC
>-|TRBJ2-1|few|TRBV9
CASSVAPDPIGNEQFF
TGTGCCAGCAGCGTAGCGCCGGACCCCATAGGGAATGAGCAGTTCTTC
>-|TRBJ2-7|-|TRBV12-3/TRBV12-4
CASSLMTGGEQYF
TGTGCCAGCAGTTTAATGACTGGGGGCGAGCAGTACTTC
>TRBD2|TRBJ2-1|many|TRBV3-1
CASSQGSGTYNEQFF
TGTGCCAGCAGCCAAGGGAGCGGGACTTACAATGAGCAGTTCTTC
>TRBD1|TRBJ1-1|few|TRBV20-1
CSARQGGNTEAFF
TGCAGCGCACGACAGGGGGGGAACACTGAAGCTTTCTTT
>TRBD1|TRBJ2-2|-|TRBV7-2
CASSTLTGLNTGELFF
TGTGCCAGCAGCACCCTGACAGGGCTGAACACCGGGGAGCTGTTTTTT